A single sample is the source of the 18 T cell receptor beta chains below, sequenced in a study of blood T cells in healthy people across ages. It was with a sample-barcoded 5' primer and a J-beta primer mix that a second PCR of about 6 to 12 cycles was run. TCRdb used MiXCR to reprocess the 5' RACE reads, holding one entry per CDR3 protein. The data contain about 1.4 million distinct CDR3 sequences, roughly 60% of them seen just once; the ten biggest clones take up 6.5% to 8.5%. The specimen sequenced was blood. Receptors originate from a young man in good health.

The count of this clonotype is one. The chain couples TRBV4-1 to TRBJ2-2; 8 bases agree with TRBD1. There are 15 residues in the CDR3. J lost 3 bases, V lost 4 bases, and 4 bases had no gene match. CDR1 and CDR2 (germline): MGHRA, YSYEKL. The CDR3: CASSPTQGDTGELFF. The DNA of the CDR3 is TGCGCCAGCAGCCCCACACAGGGGGACACCGGGGAGCTGTTTTTT.

The J gene is TRBJ2-6, the V gene TRBV4-2; TRBD1 matches at 10 bases. Germline-derived CDR1 and CDR2 are LGHNA and YNFKEQ. V was clipped by 7 bases and J by 1 base; unmatched bases: 7. The CDR3 covers 17 residues. CDR3 loop: CASMPGTGVSGANVLTF. The DNA of the CDR3 is TGTGCCAGCATGCCCGGGACAGGGGTTTCTGGGGCCAACGTCCTGACTTTC.

The rearrangement joins TRBV15 to TRBJ2-1; D might be TRBD1 (6 bases). The V gene lost 0 bases and the J gene lost 6 bases, with 18 bases spanning the gap. The CDR3 is made up of 17 amino acids. Per the germline V gene, CDR1 is LNHNV and CDR2 is YYDKDF (reference sequence). CDR3 protein: CATSRDGQGILGNEQFF. CDR3 bases: TGTGCCACCAGCAGAGATGGCCAGGGGATATTGGGCAATGAGCAGTTCTTC.

This clonotype was seen a few times. This sequence joins TRBV7-4 and TRBJ1-1, with 8 bases fitting TRBD1. This CDR3 is built from 18 residues. CDR1 is SGHVT, CDR2 SQSDAQ, per germline. The J segment lost 2 bases and the V segment lost 6 bases, leaving 17 bases of the junction unmatched. In DNA, the CDR3 is TGTGCCAGCAGTTCGGAGGGGGGACAGGTTCGGGAAAACACTGAAGCTTTCTTT. This gives the protein CASSSEGGQVRENTEAFF.

The rearrangement joins TRBV15 to TRBJ2-1, with D perhaps matching TRBD1 or TRBD2 (5 bases each). The length of the CDR3 is 16 residues. Deletions cut 0 bases from V and 8 bases from J, with 17 bases between. CDR1 and CDR2 (germline): LNHNV, YYDKDF (reference sequence). CDR3 nucleotides: TGTGCCACCAGCAGAGATGGTGAGAGGGGATTCGATGAGCAGTTCTTC. It encodes CATSRDGERGFDEQFF.

This chain uses TRBV27 with TRBJ2-3, with TRBD2 matching 9 bases. This CDR3 has 14 amino acids. Germline V gives CDR1 MNHEY, CDR2 SMNVEV (reference sequence). V trimming: 4 bases; J trimming: 6 bases; junction bases outside the gene matches: 5. The CDR3 nucleotides read TGTGCCAGCAGTTCCGCGGGAGGGGAGGATACGCAGTATTTT. Amino acids: CASSSAGGEDTQYF.

The V gene is TRBV6-5, the J gene TRBJ2-7; D is uncertain. The CDR3 sequence is 12 residues long. From germline, CDR1 is MNHEY and CDR2 SVGAGI. V was cut by 8 bases and J by 1 base, with 9 bases left in between. CDR3 sequence: CASWTVSYEQYF. The CDR3 DNA reads TGTGCCAGCTGGACGGTATCCTACGAGCAGTACTTC.

This chain joins TRBV7-9 and TRBJ2-5, with a possible D match to TRBD2 (6 bases). Per germline, CDR1 SEHNR and CDR2 FQNEAQ (reference sequence). Trimming cost V 5 bases and J 1 base, with 20 bases left between them. This CDR3 region has 17 residues. For the CDR3, the DNA is TGTGCCAGCAGCCCGGGACTCCACTTGAGGGGCCAAGAGACCCAGTACTTC. Residues: CASSPGLHLRGQETQYF.

The chain has TRBV4-1 and TRBJ2-7, with 7 nucleotides matching TRBD2. The germline V gene encodes CDR1 MGHRA and CDR2 YSYEKL. The CDR3 runs to 17 residues. The V gene end was trimmed by 0 bases and the J gene end by 7 bases; junction bases not matched to a gene: 15. The chain's CDR3 is CASSQDYGAGSFNEQYF. For the CDR3, the DNA is TGCGCCAGCAGCCAAGATTACGGAGCGGGGAGCTTCAATGAGCAGTACTTC.

The chain combines TRBV12-3 or TRBV12-4 with TRBJ2-2, with 7 nucleotides matching TRBD1. This CDR3 has 19 residues. V trimming: 7 bases; J trimming: 3 bases; junction bases outside the gene matches: 20. As DNA, the CDR3 is TGTGCCAGCAACCCATCCCCCTACAGGGGAATAATGTACACCGGGGAGCTGTTTTTT. Its translation is CASNPSPYRGIMYTGELFF.

The CDR3, as DNA: TGCAGCGTTGTCATGGTGGAAGCTAGGGCAGATACGCAGTATTTT. The encoded protein is CSVVMVEARADTQYF. The chain has TRBV29-1 and TRBJ2-3, with D uncertain. The CDR3 length is 15 residues. Trimming took off 4 bases at V and 4 bases at J, with 18 bases between the two ends. The germline V gene has CDR1 SQVTM and CDR2 ANQGSEA.

This clonotype was detected ten times or more. The V gene is TRBV7-9, the J gene TRBJ2-7; TRBD2 might be the D (6 bases). V was shortened by 1 base and J by 3 bases, with 7 bases between the two germline ends. CDR1 and CDR2 (germline): SEHNR, FQNEAQ (reference sequence). The CDR3 covers 13 residues. Here the CDR3 DNA reads TGTGCCAGCAGCTTAGTGGGACTCTACGAGCAGTACTTC. Residues: CASSLVGLYEQYF.

The chain joins TRBV15 to TRBJ1-2, with no clear D. Trimming stripped 5 bases from V and 4 bases from J, with 20 bases between. The V gene's germline CDR1 is LNHNV and CDR2 YYDKDF (reference sequence). CDR3 length: 16 residues. The CDR3 sequence is CATSGVMSFPFYGYTF. The CDR3 DNA reads TGTGCCACCAGCGGGGTTATGTCCTTCCCCTTCTATGGCTACACCTTC.

Written as DNA, the CDR3 is TGTGCCAGCAGTACACACTCCTACGAGCAGTACTTC. This translates into CASSTHSYEQYF. This rearrangement joins TRBV6-5 to TRBJ2-7; no reliable D call. The CDR3 runs 12 residues. In germline, CDR1 is MNHEY, CDR2 SVGAGI. The V and J ends lost 5 bases and 0 bases respectively, with 5 bases between them.

CDR3 sequence: CSARDPGLDGYTQYF. The CDR3 region has the DNA TGCAGTGCTAGAGATCCGGGACTAGATGGATATACGCAGTATTTT. This rearrangement joins TRBV20-1 to TRBJ2-3; TRBD2 matches at 8 bases. CDR1 is DFQATT, CDR2 SNEGSKA, per germline (reference sequence). V lost 0 bases to trimming and J lost 7 bases; unmatched junction nucleotides: 9. CDR3 length equals 15 residues.

V and J are TRBV25-1 and TRBJ2-7; unclear D gene. V shed 1 base and J shed 0 bases, with 10 bases lying between them. The CDR3 is made up of 15 amino acids. Germline V gene data show CDR1 as MGHDK and CDR2 as SYGVNS. CDR3 in amino acids: CASSELQLTSYEQYF. The DNA of the CDR3 is TGTGCCAGCAGTGAATTACAATTAACCTCCTACGAGCAGTACTTC.

This clonotype was observed many times. This chain links TRBV20-1 with TRBJ1-5; D perhaps matches TRBD1 (5 bases). The germline V gene has CDR1 DFQATT and CDR2 SNEGSKA (reference sequence). The CDR3 covers 12 residues. CDR3 sequence: CSATQGNQPQHF. The CDR3 nucleotides read TGCAGCGCCACCCAGGGAAATCAGCCCCAGCATTTT.

V is TRBV28 and J is TRBJ2-3; 13 bases are shared with TRBD2. The CDR3 extends over 22 amino acids. V trimming: 2 bases; J trimming: 0 bases; junction bases outside the gene matches: 17. Germline V gives CDR1 MDHEN, CDR2 SYDVKM. DNA for the CDR3: TGTGCCAGCAGTTTACCTCCCCCGCGGGGGACTAGCGGGGATGATAGCACAGATACGCAGTATTTT. It translates to CASSLPPPRGTSGDDSTDTQYF.